A selection of T cell receptor beta chains follows, all from one sample in a study of cytomegalovirus exposure and HLA in healthy donors. The data were produced by immunoSEQ multiplex PCR, yet TCRdb's version contains in-frame clones alone and is incomplete. The data contain 150,000 to 200,000 clones, under 90% of them singletons. Sequencing was performed on PBMCs. The receptor source for this set is a man aged 25 to 40 in good health and CMV-seropositive. Both conserved end residues are part of each CDR3. D genes are given only for firm matches. The size field is filled for only some rows; it gives once, few, many or a size class.

cdr3_aa cdr3_nt j_call v_call clone_size d_call cdr3_length
CASSLGTSGGPYEQYF TGCGCCAGCAGCTTGGGGACTAGCGGGGGACCCTACGAGCAGTACTTC TRBJ2-7 TRBV5-1 few TRBD2 16
CASSVGGNQETQYF TGTGCCAGCAGCGTAGGAGGTAACCAAGAGACCCAGTACTTC TRBJ2-5 TRBV9 NA NA 14
CASSFSAGFTDTQYF TGTGCCAGCAGCTTCTCAGCGGGTTTCACAGATACGCAGTATTTT TRBJ2-3 TRBV7-3 NA NA 15
CASRTTDKGAGGYTF TGTGCCAGCAGAACTACCGACAAGGGGGCTGGAGGCTACACCTTC TRBJ1-2 TRBV28 once TRBD1 15
CASSDNPGQGINQPQHF TGTGCCAGCAGTGACAACCCTGGACAGGGTATCAATCAGCCCCAGCATTTT TRBJ1-5 TRBV2 NA TRBD1 17
CASSFRGNTGELFF TGTGCCAGCAGCTTCCGGGGAAACACCGGGGAGCTGTTTTTT TRBJ2-2 TRBV9 NA NA 14
CASKLGFAGANVLTF TGTGCCAGCAAGCTGGGCTTTGCTGGGGCCAACGTCCTGACTTTC TRBJ2-6 TRBV6-5 NA NA 15
CASSENRGGMEAFF TGTGCCAGCAGTGAAAACAGGGGCGGTATGGAAGCTTTCTTT TRBJ1-1 TRBV2 NA TRBD1 14
CASRPDRSPNTEAFF TGTGCCAGCAGGCCGGACAGGTCACCGAACACTGAAGCTTTCTTT TRBJ1-1 TRBV6-5 once TRBD1 15
CASSWAGLQGAKNSPLHF TGTGCCAGCAGCTGGGCCGGTTTACAGGGGGCGAAGAATTCACCCCTCCACTTT TRBJ1-6 TRBV5-5 NA TRBD1 18
CASSGRGQQLYEQYF TGTGCCAGCAGTGGTAGGGGACAGCAGCTCTACGAGCAGTACTTC TRBJ2-7 TRBV6-5 NA TRBD1 15
CASSLGTSGRRGEQFF TGTGCCAGCAGCTTGGGGACTAGCGGGAGACGAGGTGAGCAGTTCTTC TRBJ2-1 TRBV5-4 NA TRBD2 16
CASSLDRPSTDTQYF TGCGCCAGCAGCTTAGACAGGCCCTCCACAGATACGCAGTATTTT TRBJ2-3 TRBV5-1 NA NA 15
CASSESTGFYGYTF TGTGCCAGCAGTGAGTCTACAGGGTTCTATGGCTACACCTTC TRBJ1-2 TRBV2 NA NA 14
CAWSQGAGNTIYF TGTGCCTGGAGTCAGGGGGCGGGGAACACCATATATTTT TRBJ1-3 TRBV30 NA TRBD1 13
CASSEVRDRASYNEQFF TGTGCCAGCAGTGAAGTTCGGGACAGGGCTTCCTACAATGAGCAGTTCTTC TRBJ2-1 TRBV25-1 NA TRBD1 17
CASSLAGRGARLASNEQFF TGCGCCAGCAGCTTGGCCGGCAGGGGGGCCCGACTAGCGTCGAATGAGCAGTTCTTC TRBJ2-1 TRBV5-1 NA NA 19
CASSLVPVDRMHF TGTGCCAGCAGTTTAGTCCCCGTGGACAGAATGCACTTC TRBJ1-2 TRBV27 NA NA 13
CAWSPETGGVDTQYF TGTGCCTGGAGTCCGGAGACAGGGGGAGTGGATACGCAGTATTTT TRBJ2-3 TRBV30 NA TRBD1 15
CASSLVIAGGPDTQYF TGCGCCAGCAGCTTGGTTATAGCGGGGGGTCCGGATACGCAGTATTTT TRBJ2-3 TRBV5-1 NA TRBD2 16
CASSQDRVGTYEQYF TGTGCCAGCAGCCAAGATCGGGTCGGAACCTACGAGCAGTACTTC TRBJ2-7 TRBV14 NA NA 15
CASSGLLRGRGSYEQYF TGTGCCAGCAGTGGCCTCTTGCGGGGGAGGGGATCCTACGAGCAGTACTTC TRBJ2-7 TRBV6-1 once TRBD2 17
CASSVDGQGVYEQYF TGTGCCAGCAGCGTAGACGGACAGGGGGTATACGAGCAGTACTTC TRBJ2-7 TRBV9 NA TRBD1 15
CASSTTTGGGSYGYTF TGTGCCAGCAGTACAACCACAGGGGGCGGTAGCTATGGCTACACCTTC TRBJ1-2 TRBV6-6 NA TRBD1 16
CASSRTGAGANVLTF TGCGCCAGCAGCCGCACAGGCGCTGGGGCCAACGTCCTGACTTTC TRBJ2-6 TRBV4-3 NA NA 15
CASSPFKGVAKNIQYF TGTGCCAGCAGTCCCTTCAAAGGAGTAGCCAAAAACATTCAGTACTTC TRBJ2-4 TRBV27 few NA 16
CASRSREMNTEAFF TGTGCCAGCAGATCCAGGGAAATGAACACTGAAGCTTTCTTT TRBJ1-1 TRBV6-1 NA NA 14
CASRAVGQKETQYF TGTGCCAGCAGGGCAGTGGGACAAAAAGAGACCCAGTACTTC TRBJ2-5 TRBV6-1 NA NA 14
CSVEVGVEKLFF TGCAGCGTTGAGGTGGGAGTTGAAAAACTGTTTTTT TRBJ1-4 TRBV29-1 once NA 12